One sample yielded the 30 T cell receptor beta chains listed below, sequenced in a study of beta chain features in type 1 diabetes. The study, taken as a whole, reports: Shortening of TCRB CDR3s, moderate but significant, appeared in all four CD4+ subsets of Type 1 diabetes patients.

No cognate antigen is known for these TCRs. Expressed TCRB transcripts were sequenced after all isolated RNA was converted to cDNA. The data were produced by immunoSEQ multiplex PCR, yet TCRdb's version contains in-frame clones alone and is incomplete. The sample includes around 250,000 clones, over 11% seen only once; the top ten take approximately 0.02%. The specimen sequenced was naive CD4+ T cells from blood. The origin of the receptors is a man aged 30 to 39 with type 1 diabetes.

This clone was seen a handful of times. The V call is TRBV19, the J call TRBJ2-7, with a tentative D call TRBD1 (6 bases). The V and J ends lost 5 bases and 0 bases respectively, with 14 bases between them. CDR1 is LNHDA and CDR2 is SQIVND in the germline V gene (reference sequence). The CDR3 totals 15 residues. The CDR3 DNA follows: TGTGCCAGTAGTGTAACCGGGACATACTCCTACGAGCAGTACTTC. Protein: CASSVTGTYSYEQYF.

The gene calls are TRBV4-1 and TRBJ1-6; 9 positions agree with TRBD1. The trim removed 4 bases at V and 7 bases at J, leaving 5 bases unmatched. This CDR3 is 15 amino acids long. Germline CDR1 is MGHRA and CDR2 is YSYEKL. DNA of the CDR3: TGCGCCAGCAGCCCTCCGGGACAGGGAAATTCACCCCTCCACTTT. It yields the protein CASSPPGQGNSPLHF.

The V gene is TRBV10-3, the J gene TRBJ2-3; 10 positions agree with TRBD2. Germline CDR1 and CDR2: ENHRY and SYGVKD. With 7 bases clipped from V and 1 base from J, the junction kept 5 bases outside the gene matches. This CDR3 has 15 residues. This CDR3 is CAIIILAGRTDTQYF. The DNA of the CDR3 is TGTGCCATCATCATACTAGCGGGACGCACAGATACGCAGTATTTT.

This clone was counted a few times. This chain connects TRBV7-9 to TRBJ2-7, with 7 nucleotides matching TRBD1. Trimming took 2 bases from V and 5 from J; bases not matched to a gene: 6. Germline CDR1 SEHNR, CDR2 FQNEAQ (reference sequence). There are 14 residues in the CDR3. The CDR3 reads CASSLKQGKDEQYF. CDR3 bases: TGTGCCAGCAGCTTAAAACAGGGGAAGGACGAGCAGTACTTC.

The V call is TRBV30, the J call TRBJ1-1, with D possibly matching TRBD1 (6 bases). The CDR3 has 14 residues. Germline assignment: CDR1 GTSNPN and CDR2 SVGIG (reference sequence). Trimming took off 5 bases at V and 0 bases at J, with 13 bases between the two ends. The CDR3 DNA is TGTGCCTGGGATCGGGACACTTTGAACACTGAAGCTTTCTTT. It yields the protein CAWDRDTLNTEAFF.

This clone was observed a handful of times. The V gene is TRBV5-1, the J gene TRBJ2-2, with 8 bases aligning to TRBD2. The CDR3 is 16 residues long. The germline gives CDR1 SGHRS, CDR2 YFSETQ. The V and J ends lost 2 bases and 3 bases, in that order; junction bases with no gene match: 6. This CDR3 is CASSFASGLDTGELFF. CDR3 coding DNA: TGCGCCAGCAGCTTTGCTAGCGGGTTGGACACCGGGGAGCTGTTTTTT.

This sequence joins TRBV29-1 and TRBJ2-1; 12 bases align to TRBD2. The CDR3 consists of 15 residues. Trimming at V came to 7 bases and at J to 9 bases, leaving 13 bases not matched to a gene. Germline CDR1 is SQVTM and CDR2 is ANQGSEA. CDR3 DNA: TGCAGCGCCCTGGCCGCTAGCGGGAGGGCCGGTGAGCAGTTCTTC. The encoded protein is CSALAASGRAGEQFF.

This sequence joins TRBV5-1 and TRBJ2-5, with D possibly matching TRBD1 (6 bases). From germline, CDR1 is SGHRS and CDR2 YFSETQ. V gave up 1 base and J gave up 0 bases, with 13 bases separating them. The CDR3 spans 16 residues. The DNA for the CDR3 is TGCGCCAGCAGCTTGAGGGGACACCAGTACCAAGAGACCCAGTACTTC. Its protein is CASSLRGHQYQETQYF.

This clone was recorded a few times. V is TRBV10-2 and J is TRBJ1-1; 7 bases are shared with TRBD1. CDR1 is WSHSY, CDR2 SAAADI, per germline. V dropped 7 bases and J dropped 5; count of bases not matched to a gene: 7. The CDR3 extends over 13 amino acids. The CDR3 nucleotides read TGCGCCAGCAACCGAGACAGGGTGACTGAAGCTTTCTTT. Its translation: CASNRDRVTEAFF.

The sample holds a few counts of this clone. The V and J genes are TRBV6-6 and TRBJ2-7, with TRBD1 matching over 7 bases. V shed 2 bases and J 2 bases; nucleotides not matched to a gene: 9. The germline CDR1 and CDR2 sequences are MNHNY and SVGAGI (reference sequence). CDR3 length: 16 amino acids. The CDR3 DNA follows: TGTGCCAGCAGTTACCCTAGAGACAGGGAGACCTACGAGCAGTACTTC. Protein sequence: CASSYPRDRETYEQYF.

This clone showed up just a few times. The CDR3 DNA reads as TGCGCCAGCAGCGAGACAGATACGCAGTATTTT. This translates into CASSETDTQYF. The V call is TRBV5-1, the J call TRBJ2-3; D gene uncertain. Germline V CDR1 and CDR2: SGHRS, YFSETQ. The CDR3 covers 11 residues. V was clipped by 4 bases and J by 3 bases, with 3 bases between them.

This clone has only a few counts. This sequence joins TRBV19 and TRBJ1-5; 11 bases agree with TRBD1. CDR1 is LNHDA, CDR2 SQIVND, per germline (reference sequence). The CDR3 is 14 amino acids. With V trimmed by 10 bases and J by 4 bases, 6 bases remained unmatched. The CDR3 nucleotides are TGTGCCACCGAAGGGACAGGGGGAAATCAGCCCCAGCATTTT. Its translation is CATEGTGGNQPQHF.

Here the CDR3 DNA reads TGTGCCAGCAGTTCATTGGGCCGGAACGAGCAGTACTTC. Translating gives CASSSLGRNEQYF. J is TRBJ2-7 and V is TRBV27; D is uncertain. V was shortened by 4 bases and J by 5 bases, with 12 bases between the two germline ends. CDR1 and CDR2 (germline): MNHEY, SMNVEV (reference sequence). This CDR3 has 13 amino acids.

This clone has just one count. The V gene is TRBV27, the J gene TRBJ2-7; TRBD1 aligns across 7 bases. The CDR3 covers 14 residues. V gave up 6 bases and J gave up 2 bases; unmatched junction bases: 7. Looked up from germline, CDR1 is MNHEY and CDR2 is SMNVEV (reference sequence). The CDR3 DNA follows: TGTGCCAGCAGCTGGGGGACAGATACCTACGAGCAGTACTTC. Its translation is CASSWGTDTYEQYF.

This clone was detected a few times. Here the CDR3 reads CASRVQGEGANVLTF. CDR3 nucleotide sequence: TGTGCCAGCAGAGTACAGGGAGAGGGGGCCAACGTCCTGACTTTC. This chain connects TRBV6-1 to TRBJ2-6; the D gene is possibly TRBD1 (6 bases). The CDR3 is 15 amino acids. Trimming took off 6 bases at V and 4 bases at J, with 13 bases between the two ends. CDR1 and CDR2 from the germline V gene are MNHNS and SASEGT.

V is TRBV5-1 and J is TRBJ2-1; a weak D match, TRBD2 (6 bases). Germline-derived CDR1 and CDR2 are SGHRS and YFSETQ. The length of the CDR3 is 14 residues. The CDR3 sequence: CAYIWGLQNNEQFF. CDR3 in DNA: TGCGCTTATATATGGGGACTGCAAAACAATGAGCAGTTCTTC.

In this sample, this clone turned up a few times. The rearrangement links TRBV9 to TRBJ2-3; 9 bases fit TRBD2. Germline V gives CDR1 SGDLS, CDR2 YYNGEE. The CDR3 consists of 14 residues. Germline trimming cut 3 bases from V and 6 bases from J; bases unmatched to any gene: 5. CDR3 coding DNA: TGTGCCAGCAGCGATAGCGGGAGAGTCGATACGCAGTATTTT. It codes for CASSDSGRVDTQYF.

This clone was counted a few times. This chain connects TRBV7-2 to TRBJ1-1; D is unclear. The CDR3 covers 14 residues. Trimming took 1 base from V and 4 from J, leaving 10 bases between them. Germline CDR1 reads SGHTA; CDR2 reads FQGNSA. The CDR3 DNA reads as TGTGCCAGCAGCTTAGGTCTTGAGGGCACTGAAGCTTTCTTT. Translation gives CASSLGLEGTEAFF.

The chain recombines TRBV4-2 with TRBJ2-5; D is unresolved. V shed 1 base and J shed 3 bases, with 12 bases lying between them. The CDR3 is 15 amino acids. CDR1 is LGHNA, CDR2 YNFKEQ, per germline. CDR3 sequence: CASSQAPVGEETQYF. The DNA of the CDR3 is TGTGCCAGCAGCCAAGCGCCCGTCGGTGAAGAGACCCAGTACTTC.

In its sample, this clone was seen a few times. V is TRBV19 and J is TRBJ2-1; 7 positions agree with TRBD2. This CDR3 region has 12 residues. From germline, CDR1 is LNHDA and CDR2 SQIVND (reference sequence). V lost 1 base to trimming and J lost 10 bases; unmatched junction nucleotides: 1. CDR3 sequence: CASSIGEGEQFF. The CDR3 bases are TGTGCCAGTAGTATAGGGGAGGGGGAGCAGTTCTTC. Drawing the rest from reference TRBV19 and TRBJ2-1, the complete variable domain is DGGITQSPKYLFRKEGQNVTLSCEQNLNHDAMYWYRQDPGQGLRLIYYSQIVNDFQKGDIAEGYSVSREKKESFPLTVTSAQKNPTAFYLCASSIGEGEQFFGPGTRLTVL.

This clone appeared a few times. The chain employs TRBV9 and TRBJ2-3; 8 bases line up with TRBD2. The ends lost 0 bases at V and 4 bases at J; junction bases unmatched: 4. The CDR3 is 15 amino acids. Germline CDR1 reads SGDLS; CDR2 reads YYNGEE. The CDR3 here is CASSVGAGGADTQYF. In DNA form, the CDR3 reads TGTGCCAGCAGCGTAGGGGCCGGGGGGGCAGATACGCAGTATTTT.

The V and J genes are TRBV27 and TRBJ2-1; the D is unclear. Germline V gene data show CDR1 as MNHEY and CDR2 as SMNVEV (reference sequence). V dropped 8 bases and J dropped 8 bases, with 16 bases sitting between them. The CDR3 extends over 13 amino acids. CDR3 residues: CASPPRDSDEQFF. CDR3 bases: TGTGCCAGCCCCCCCCGCGACTCTGATGAGCAGTTCTTC.

This clone was seen a handful of times. The chain employs TRBV11-3 and TRBJ2-7; D not certain. CDR3 length: 11 amino acids. The germline V gene encodes CDR1 SGHNT and CDR2 YENEEA. V gave up 3 bases and J gave up 6 bases, with 6 bases separating them. The CDR3 sequence is CASSFTAEQYF. CDR3 in DNA: TGTGCCAGCAGCTTTACAGCCGAGCAGTACTTC.

This clone was counted between two and nine times. V is TRBV6-1 and J is TRBJ2-6, with a tentative D call TRBD1 (6 bases). V dropped 4 bases and J dropped 4 bases, with 11 bases sitting between them. Germline loops: CDR1 MNHNS, CDR2 SASEGT. This CDR3 has 15 amino acids. The CDR3 here is CASSVAGAGANVLTF. The CDR3 region has the DNA TGTGCCAGCAGTGTAGCAGGGGCCGGGGCCAACGTCCTGACTTTC.

The chain employs TRBV11-2 and TRBJ2-4; D remains unclear. Per the germline V gene, CDR1 is SGHAT and CDR2 is FQNNGV. This CDR3 spans 15 amino acids. V shed 3 bases and J shed 2 bases, with 11 bases lying between them. Here the CDR3 DNA reads TGTGCCAGCAGCTTTTCTGTGGGCACCAAAAACATTCAGTACTTC. The encoded protein is CASSFSVGTKNIQYF.

CDR3 in DNA: TGTGCCAGCAGCGGGAGGGGGACTAGCGGCTCTGAGCAGTTCTTC. Protein sequence: CASSGRGTSGSEQFF. This sequence joins TRBV9 and TRBJ2-1; 11 nucleotides match TRBD2. Germline V CDR1 and CDR2: SGDLS, YYNGEE. The CDR3 loop spans 15 amino acids. The junction had 8 bases not matched to a gene; V was cut back by 3 bases and J by 9 bases.

This clone showed up just a few times. The V and J genes are TRBV19 and TRBJ2-3; TRBD2 might be the D (6 bases). With 7 bases removed from V and 4 bases from J, the gap between germline ends came to 15 bases. This CDR3 region has 14 residues. Germline assignment: CDR1 LNHDA and CDR2 SQIVND (reference sequence). In nucleotides, the CDR3 is TGTGCCAGTACCCCTCGGGGGTTCGCAGATACGCAGTATTTT. Its translation: CASTPRGFADTQYF.

This clone was seen a handful of times. The gene calls are TRBV7-9 and TRBJ2-1, with D tentatively TRBD2 (6 bases). V was cut by 1 base and J by 5 bases, with 12 bases left in between. The CDR3 is made up of 15 amino acids. Germline assignment: CDR1 SEHNR and CDR2 FQNEAQ (reference sequence). CDR3 in DNA: TGTGCCAGCAGCTTAGGGACGGGACTCGACAATGAGCAGTTCTTC. This gives the protein CASSLGTGLDNEQFF.

This rearrangement joins TRBV11-3 to TRBJ1-1; D not certain. This CDR3 spans 12 amino acids. The germline gives CDR1 SGHNT, CDR2 YENEEA. Deletions cut 3 bases from V and 0 bases from J, with 2 bases between. The CDR3 sequence is CASSFLNTEAFF. The CDR3 bases are TGTGCCAGCAGCTTCTTGAACACTGAAGCTTTCTTT. Using reference TRBV11-3 and TRBJ1-1 for the parts outside the CDR3, the full variable domain is EAGVVQSPRYKIIEKKQPVAFWCNPISGHNTLYWYLQNLGQGPELLIRYENEEAVDDSQLPKDRFSAERLKGVDSTLKIQPAELGDSAVYLCASSFLNTEAFFGQGTRLTVV.

The CDR3 DNA follows: TGTGCCAGCAGTGAAGCCCCTGCCGGGACCAAAAACATTCAGTACTTC. Encoded protein: CASSEAPAGTKNIQYF. The chain recombines TRBV6-1 with TRBJ2-4; weak D call: TRBD2 (5 bases). Germline-derived CDR1 and CDR2 are MNHNS and SASEGT. The V end was cut by 0 bases, the J end by 2 bases, with 11 bases between. The CDR3 has 16 residues.